The rows below give T cell receptor beta chains drawn from one sample of a study of cytomegalovirus exposure and HLA in healthy donors. Produced via immunoSEQ multiplex PCR; TCRdb's table is partial and in-frame only. The sample shows approximately 78,000 clones, 50% to 80% of them seen only once. What was sequenced was PBMCs. The source is a man aged 35-49 years in good health and CMV-seropositive. Both conserved end residues are part of each CDR3. A D gene is named only where the DNA matches it firmly. Only some rows state a clone size, as once, few, many or a class for expanded clones.

J,size,D,V,DNA,CDR3
TRBJ2-2,.,.,TRBV21-1,TGTGCCAGCAGCAGGGGAGGAGCCGGGGAGCTGTTTTTT,CASSRGGAGELFF
TRBJ2-5,.,TRBD2,TRBV5-4,TGTGCCAGCAGCTTGCGCCCGGGAGGAGGGGAGACCCAGTACTTC,CASSLRPGGGETQYF
TRBJ2-3,.,TRBD2,TRBV6-5,TGTGCCAGCAGTGGACTAGCGGGGGGGCCAGATACGCAGTATTTT,CASSGLAGGPDTQYF
TRBJ2-5,.,.,TRBV10-3,TGTGCCATCAGTGAGTCGAGAGCCCCCCTACAAGAGACCCAGTACTTC,CAISESRAPLQETQYF
TRBJ2-2,once,.,TRBV9,TGTGCCAGCACCACACCTTCAGAGGAGATCGGGGAGCTGTTTTTT,CASTTPSEEIGELFF
TRBJ1-1,.,TRBD1,TRBV19,TGTGCCAGTAATACAGGGGGCCGGGGGGCTTTCTTT,CASNTGGRGAFF
TRBJ2-3,.,TRBD2,TRBV6-4,TGTGCCAGCAGTGACTCGATGTCCGGGGGGGCAGATACGCAGTATTTT,CASSDSMSGGADTQYF
TRBJ2-2,.,.,TRBV9,TGTGCCAGCAGCGTGCGACAGTCAAGCACCGGGGAGCTGTTTTTT,CASSVRQSSTGELFF
TRBJ2-3,.,.,TRBV4-1,TGCGCCAGCAGCCAAGATTTGGAGGGGGCGTCCACAGATACGCAGTATTTT,CASSQDLEGASTDTQYF
TRBJ1-4,.,.,TRBV5-1,TGCGCCAGCAGCAGCTACGGGGCAACTAATGAAAAACTGTTTTTT,CASSSYGATNEKLFF
TRBJ1-5,.,.,TRBV14,TGTGCCAGCAGCCAAGCAGGGGATCAGCCCCAGCATTTT,CASSQAGDQPQHF
TRBJ2-7,.,TRBD2,TRBV6-6,TGTGCCAGCAGTTACTCCGGGACTAGACGGGAGCAGTACTTC,CASSYSGTRREQYF
TRBJ1-2,.,TRBD1,TRBV30,TGTGCCAGCGAACAGGGGACCTATGGCTACACCTTC,CASEQGTYGYTF
TRBJ2-1,.,TRBD2,TRBV6-4,TGTGCCAGCAGTGAAGTGGCGGGGGGGCCCGGTGAGCAGTTCTTC,CASSEVAGGPGEQFF
TRBJ2-1,.,.,TRBV9,TGTGCCAGCAGCGGAGACAATGAGCAGTTCTTC,CASSGDNEQFF
TRBJ2-7,few,.,TRBV4-1,TGCGCCAGCAACAATCCAGGGGCCTCCTACGAGCAGTACTTC,CASNNPGASYEQYF
TRBJ2-4,.,TRBD1,TRBV7-8,TGTGCCAGCAGCTTAGAGGAGACAGGGCGCGACATTCAGTACTTC,CASSLEETGRDIQYF
TRBJ2-7,.,TRBD1,TRBV19,TGTGCCAGTAGTACGCTTGGACAGGGTGGGAAGGAGCAGTACTTC,CASSTLGQGGKEQYF
TRBJ2-7,.,.,TRBV13,TGTGCCAGCAGCTACTCTAACGAGCAGTACTTC,CASSYSNEQYF
TRBJ1-1,few,TRBD1,TRBV6-6,TGTGCCAGCAGTCTCGGACAGGGAGCGAACACTGAAGCTTTCTTT,CASSLGQGANTEAFF
TRBJ2-7,few,.,TRBV6-6,TGTGCCAGCAGCCCTGACAGGTCAAGCTCCTACGGGCAGTACTTC,CASSPDRSSSYGQYF
TRBJ1-1,once,.,TRBV12-5,TGTGCTAGTGGTCTTCGGGAGTACACTGAAGCTTTCTTT,CASGLREYTEAFF
TRBJ1-1,.,.,TRBV11-2,TGTGCCAGCAGCTACACGACAGGTGGTACTGAAGCTTTCTTT,CASSYTTGGTEAFF
TRBJ1-4,few,.,TRBV4-3,TGCGCCAGCAGCCAAGATAGGGCAGGGACTTACTCAACTAATGAAAAACTGTTTTTT,CASSQDRAGTYSTNEKLFF
TRBJ2-7,.,TRBD2,TRBV4-2,TGTGCCAGCAGCCAAGGTGGGACTAGCGGGCTGTACTCCTACGAGCAGTACTTC,CASSQGGTSGLYSYEQYF
TRBJ2-5,.,.,TRBV4-1,TGCGCCAGCAGCCAAGTTGACTCAGGGTCGGAGACCCAGTACTTC,CASSQVDSGSETQYF
TRBJ1-5,.,.,TRBV27,TGTGCCAGCAGCCCAGGGATTAATAGCAATCAGCCCCAGCATTTT,CASSPGINSNQPQHF
TRBJ1-6,.,.,TRBV14,TGTGCCAGCAGCCCCTCACAGGGAAGAAGGAAGGATTCACCCCTCCACTTT,CASSPSQGRRKDSPLHF
TRBJ1-1,.,.,TRBV19,TGTGCCAGCCGACGACAGCTCTTAAACACTGAAGCTTTCTTT,CASRRQLLNTEAFF
TRBJ1-3,.,.,TRBV29-1,TGCAGCGGCTTACAGGACTCTGGAAACACCATATATTTT,CSGLQDSGNTIYF
TRBJ2-7,.,TRBD2,TRBV6-1,TGTGCCAGCGCCGGCTATGCGGGGGTCTACGAGCAGTACTTC,CASAGYAGVYEQYF
TRBJ1-5,.,.,TRBV7-9,TGTGCCAGCAGCTTACGGGAGGCCCAGCCCCAGCATTTT,CASSLREAQPQHF
TRBJ1-4,.,TRBD1,TRBV6-1,TGTGCCAGCAGTGAATCCGGGACAGGGGGGGAAAAACTGTTTTTT,CASSESGTGGEKLFF
TRBJ2-5,.,TRBD1,TRBV10-1,TGCGCCAGCAGTGAGGAGGGGGCCCAAGAGACCCAGTACTTC,CASSEEGAQETQYF
TRBJ2-7,few,.,TRBV4-2,TGTGCCAGCAGCGATATGTCGTTGGGCCAATCCTACGAGCAGTACTTC,CASSDMSLGQSYEQYF
TRBJ1-1,few,.,TRBV5-1,TGCGCCAGCAGCTTGGAGCCAAACACTGAAGCTTTCTTT,CASSLEPNTEAFF
TRBJ1-1,.,TRBD1,TRBV30,TGTGCCTGGTCGGACAGGACGAACACTGAAGCTTTCTTT,CAWSDRTNTEAFF
TRBJ2-7,few,TRBD1,TRBV2,TGTGCCAGCAGTCGGGACAGCTACTACGAGCAGTACTTC,CASSRDSYYEQYF
TRBJ1-3,.,.,TRBV19,TGTGCCAGTAGTATCCCCCTCTTCGGAAACACCATATATTTT,CASSIPLFGNTIYF
TRBJ1-5,.,TRBD1,TRBV4-1,TGCGCCAGCAGCCAACAGAGGACAGGGAGAAATCAGCCCCAGCATTTT,CASSQQRTGRNQPQHF
TRBJ1-1,.,.,TRBV7-9,TGTGCCAGCAGCTTTAGTACAGCGGCCACTGAAGCTTTCTTT,CASSFSTAATEAFF
TRBJ1-1,.,.,TRBV6-6,TGTGCCAGCAGTAGAGCGGGGACGCCGACTGAAGCTTTCTTT,CASSRAGTPTEAFF
TRBJ1-3,.,.,TRBV18,TGTGCCAGCTCGGACCGTACAGGGTCTGGAAACACCATATATTTT,CASSDRTGSGNTIYF
TRBJ2-3,once,.,TRBV14,TGTGCCAGCAGCCAAGAATGGGCAGCCTCCTTTTCTAGCACAGATACGCAGTATTTT,CASSQEWAASFSSTDTQYF
TRBJ2-7,.,TRBD2,TRBV29-1,TGCAGCGCCAGGGAGGGGAGCTACGAGCAGTACTTC,CSAREGSYEQYF